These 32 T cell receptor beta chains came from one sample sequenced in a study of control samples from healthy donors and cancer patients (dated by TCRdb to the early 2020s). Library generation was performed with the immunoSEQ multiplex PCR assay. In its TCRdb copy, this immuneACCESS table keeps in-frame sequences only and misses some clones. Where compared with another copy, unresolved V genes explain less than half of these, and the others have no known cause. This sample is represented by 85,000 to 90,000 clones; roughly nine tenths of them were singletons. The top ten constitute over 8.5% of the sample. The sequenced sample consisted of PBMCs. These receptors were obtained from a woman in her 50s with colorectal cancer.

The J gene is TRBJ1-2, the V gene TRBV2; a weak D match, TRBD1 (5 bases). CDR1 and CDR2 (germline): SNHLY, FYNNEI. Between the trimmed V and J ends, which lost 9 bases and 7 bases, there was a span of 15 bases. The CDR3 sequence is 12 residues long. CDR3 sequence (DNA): TGTGCCAGTCGGCAGGGACTGTTTGGCTACACCTTC. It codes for CASRQGLFGYTF.

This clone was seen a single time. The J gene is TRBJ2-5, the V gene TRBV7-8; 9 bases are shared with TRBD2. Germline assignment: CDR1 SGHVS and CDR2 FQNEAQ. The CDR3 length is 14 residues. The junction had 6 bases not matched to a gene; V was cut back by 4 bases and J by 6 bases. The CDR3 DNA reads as TGTGCCAGCAGCTCGTGGACTAGCGCAAAGACCCAGTACTTC. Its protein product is CASSSWTSAKTQYF. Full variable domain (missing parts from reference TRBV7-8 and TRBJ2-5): GAGVSQSPRYKVAKRGQDVALRCDPISGHVSLFWYQQALGQGPEFLTYFQNEAQLDKSGLPSDRFFAERPEGSVSTLKIQRTQQEDSAVYLCASSSWTSAKTQYFGPGTRLLVL.

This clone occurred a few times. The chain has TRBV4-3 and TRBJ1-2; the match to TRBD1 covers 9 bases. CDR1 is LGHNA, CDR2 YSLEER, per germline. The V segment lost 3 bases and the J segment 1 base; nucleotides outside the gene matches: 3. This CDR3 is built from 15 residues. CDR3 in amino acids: CASSQETGGNYGYTF. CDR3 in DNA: TGCGCCAGCAGCCAGGAGACAGGGGGTAACTATGGCTACACCTTC.

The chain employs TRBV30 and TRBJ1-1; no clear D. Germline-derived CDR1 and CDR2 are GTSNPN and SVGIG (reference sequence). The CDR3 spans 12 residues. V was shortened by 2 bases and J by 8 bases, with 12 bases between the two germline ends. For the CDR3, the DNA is TGTGCCTGGAGTCGTCGGACTGGAGAAGCTTTCTTT. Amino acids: CAWSRRTGEAFF. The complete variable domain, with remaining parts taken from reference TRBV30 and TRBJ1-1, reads SQTIHQWPATLVQPVGSPLSLECTVEGTSNPNLYWYRQAAGRGLQLLFYSVGIGQISSEVPQNLSASRPQDRQFILSSKKLLLSDSGFYLCAWSRRTGEAFFGQGTRLTVV.

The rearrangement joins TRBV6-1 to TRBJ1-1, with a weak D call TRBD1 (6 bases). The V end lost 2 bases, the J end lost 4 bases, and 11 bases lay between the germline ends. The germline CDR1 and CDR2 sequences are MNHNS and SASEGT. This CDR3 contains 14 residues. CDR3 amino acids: CASSETGSGTEAFF. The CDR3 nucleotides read TGTGCCAGCAGTGAAACAGGGTCGGGCACTGAAGCTTTCTTT.

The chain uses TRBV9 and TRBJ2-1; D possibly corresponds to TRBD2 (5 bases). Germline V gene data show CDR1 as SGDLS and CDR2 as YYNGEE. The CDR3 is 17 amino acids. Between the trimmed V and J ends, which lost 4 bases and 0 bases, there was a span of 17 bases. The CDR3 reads CASSPKARDYSYNEQFF. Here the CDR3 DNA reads TGTGCCAGCAGCCCCAAAGCCCGGGATTACTCCTACAATGAGCAGTTCTTC.

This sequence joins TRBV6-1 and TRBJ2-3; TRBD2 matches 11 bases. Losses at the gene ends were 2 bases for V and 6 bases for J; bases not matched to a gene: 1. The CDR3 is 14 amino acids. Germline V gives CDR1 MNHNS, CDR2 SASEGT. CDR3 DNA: TGTGCCAGCAGTGAATTAGCGGGGGGGGATACGCAGTATTTT. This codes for CASSELAGGDTQYF.

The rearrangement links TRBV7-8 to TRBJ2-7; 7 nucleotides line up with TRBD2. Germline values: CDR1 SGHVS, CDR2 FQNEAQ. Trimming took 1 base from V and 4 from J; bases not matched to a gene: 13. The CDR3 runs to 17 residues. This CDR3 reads CASSLERGGGPAYEQYV. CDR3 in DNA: TGTGCCAGCAGCTTAGAAAGGGGCGGGGGACCCGCTTACGAGCAGTACGTC.

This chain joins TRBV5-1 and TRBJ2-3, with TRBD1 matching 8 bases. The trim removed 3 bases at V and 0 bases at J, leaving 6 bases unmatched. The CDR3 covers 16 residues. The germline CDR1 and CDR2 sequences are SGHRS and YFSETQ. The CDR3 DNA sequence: TGCGCCAGCAGCTCCTTACAGGGGGTAAGCACAGATACGCAGTATTTT. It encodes CASSSLQGVSTDTQYF. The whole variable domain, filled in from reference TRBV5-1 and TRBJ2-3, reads KAGVTQTPRYLIKTRGQQVTLSCSPISGHRSVSWYQQTPGQGLQFLFEYFSETQRNKGNFPGRFSGRQFSNSRSEMNVSTLELGDSALYLCASSSLQGVSTDTQYFGPGTRLTVL.

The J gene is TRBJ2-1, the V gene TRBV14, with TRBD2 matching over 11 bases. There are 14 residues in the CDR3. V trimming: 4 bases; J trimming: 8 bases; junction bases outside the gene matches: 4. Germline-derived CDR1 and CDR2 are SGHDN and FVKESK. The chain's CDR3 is CASSRRLAGYEQFF. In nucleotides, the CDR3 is TGTGCCAGCAGCCGGCGACTAGCGGGGTATGAGCAGTTCTTC.

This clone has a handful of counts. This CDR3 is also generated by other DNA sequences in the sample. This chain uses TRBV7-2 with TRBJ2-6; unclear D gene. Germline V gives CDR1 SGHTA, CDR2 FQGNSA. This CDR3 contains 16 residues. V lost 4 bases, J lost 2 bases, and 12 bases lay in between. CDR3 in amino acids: CASSSPESAGANVLTF. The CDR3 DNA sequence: TGTGCCAGCAGCTCCCCGGAGTCCGCTGGGGCCAACGTCCTGACTTTC.

The CDR3 DNA reads TGCGCCAGCAGCTCCCAGGTTAACACTGAAGCTTTCTTT. Protein sequence: CASSSQVNTEAFF. The V call is TRBV5-1, the J call TRBJ1-1; D is unresolved. Looked up from germline, CDR1 is SGHRS and CDR2 is YFSETQ. V was clipped by 3 bases and J by 2 bases, with 8 bases between them. This CDR3 has 13 amino acids. Filled out from reference TRBV5-1 and TRBJ1-1, the complete variable domain reads KAGVTQTPRYLIKTRGQQVTLSCSPISGHRSVSWYQQTPGQGLQFLFEYFSETQRNKGNFPGRFSGRQFSNSRSEMNVSTLELGDSALYLCASSSQVNTEAFFGQGTRLTVV.

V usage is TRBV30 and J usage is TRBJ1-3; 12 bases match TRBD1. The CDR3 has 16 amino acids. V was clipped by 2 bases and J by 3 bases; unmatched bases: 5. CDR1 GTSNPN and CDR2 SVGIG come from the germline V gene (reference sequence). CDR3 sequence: CAWSSGQGAFGNTIYF. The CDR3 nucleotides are TGTGCCTGGAGTTCGGGACAGGGGGCTTTTGGAAACACCATATATTTT. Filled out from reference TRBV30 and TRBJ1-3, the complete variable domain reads SQTIHQWPATLVQPVGSPLSLECTVEGTSNPNLYWYRQAAGRGLQLLFYSVGIGQISSEVPQNLSASRPQDRQFILSSKKLLLSDSGFYLCAWSSGQGAFGNTIYFGEGSWLTVV.

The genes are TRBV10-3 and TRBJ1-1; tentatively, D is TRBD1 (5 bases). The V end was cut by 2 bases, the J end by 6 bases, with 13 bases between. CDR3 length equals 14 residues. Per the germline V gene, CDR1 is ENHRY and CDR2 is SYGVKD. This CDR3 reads CAISEGGSVAEAFF. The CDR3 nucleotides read TGTGCCATCAGTGAGGGGGGGAGTGTCGCTGAAGCTTTCTTT.

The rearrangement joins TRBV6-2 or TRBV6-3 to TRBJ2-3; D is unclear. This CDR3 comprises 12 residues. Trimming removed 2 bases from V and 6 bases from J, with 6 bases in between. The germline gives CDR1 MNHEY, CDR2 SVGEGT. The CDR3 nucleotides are TGTGCCAGCAGTTACGATGGGGATACGCAGTATTTT. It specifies CASSYDGDTQYF.

The CDR3 DNA sequence: TGTGCCAGCAGCTTAGACCCCGACAGGGCGGCGACCCAGTACTTC. Its protein product is CASSLDPDRAATQYF. The chain couples TRBV11-3 to TRBJ2-5, with 7 bases lining up with TRBD1. Germline V CDR1 and CDR2: SGHNT, YENEEA. This CDR3 has 15 residues. V shed 0 bases and J 7 bases; nucleotides not matched to a gene: 8.

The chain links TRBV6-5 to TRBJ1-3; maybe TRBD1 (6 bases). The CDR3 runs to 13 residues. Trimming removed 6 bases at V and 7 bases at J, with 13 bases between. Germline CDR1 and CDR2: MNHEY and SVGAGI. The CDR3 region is CASSRTGWNTIYF. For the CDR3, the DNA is TGTGCCAGCAGCCGAACAGGGTGGAACACCATATATTTT.

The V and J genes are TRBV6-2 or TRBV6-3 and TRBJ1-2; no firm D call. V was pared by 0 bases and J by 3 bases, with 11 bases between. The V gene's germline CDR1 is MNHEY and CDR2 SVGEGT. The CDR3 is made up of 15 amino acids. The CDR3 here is CASSYSNLGYYGYTF. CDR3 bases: TGTGCCAGCAGTTACTCGAATCTGGGGTACTATGGCTACACCTTC.

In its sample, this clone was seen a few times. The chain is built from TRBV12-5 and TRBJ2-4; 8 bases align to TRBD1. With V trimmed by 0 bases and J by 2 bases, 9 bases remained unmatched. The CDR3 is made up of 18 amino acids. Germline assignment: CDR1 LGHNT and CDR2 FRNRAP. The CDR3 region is CASGLVGTGQGTKNIQYF. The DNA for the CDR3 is TGTGCTAGTGGTTTGGTCGGGACAGGCCAGGGGACCAAAAACATTCAGTACTTC.

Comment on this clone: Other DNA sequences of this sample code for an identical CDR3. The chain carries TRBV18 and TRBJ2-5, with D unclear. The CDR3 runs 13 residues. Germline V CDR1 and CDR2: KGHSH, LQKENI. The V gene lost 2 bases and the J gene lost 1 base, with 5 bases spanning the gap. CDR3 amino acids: CASSPASQETQYF. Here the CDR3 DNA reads TGTGCCAGCTCACCAGCCAGCCAAGAGACCCAGTACTTC.

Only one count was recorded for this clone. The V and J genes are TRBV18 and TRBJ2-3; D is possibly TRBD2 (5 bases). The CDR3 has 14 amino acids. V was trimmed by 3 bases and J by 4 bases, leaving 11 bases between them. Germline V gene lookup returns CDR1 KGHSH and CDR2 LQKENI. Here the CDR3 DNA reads TGTGCCAGCTCACCGCGGACTGAATCAGATACGCAGTATTTT. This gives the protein CASSPRTESDTQYF.

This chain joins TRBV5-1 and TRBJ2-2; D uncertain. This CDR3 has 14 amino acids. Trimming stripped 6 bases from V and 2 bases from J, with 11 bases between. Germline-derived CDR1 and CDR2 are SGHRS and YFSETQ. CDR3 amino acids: CASKLGGNTGELFF. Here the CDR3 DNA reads TGCGCCAGCAAACTCGGTGGAAACACCGGGGAGCTGTTTTTT.

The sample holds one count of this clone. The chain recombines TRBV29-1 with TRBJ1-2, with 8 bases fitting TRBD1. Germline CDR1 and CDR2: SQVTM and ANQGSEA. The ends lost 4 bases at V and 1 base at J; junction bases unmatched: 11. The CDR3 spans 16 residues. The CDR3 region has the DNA TGCAGCGTTGTAGGCCGGGCGGGACAGGATAACTATGGCTACACCTTC. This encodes CSVVGRAGQDNYGYTF.

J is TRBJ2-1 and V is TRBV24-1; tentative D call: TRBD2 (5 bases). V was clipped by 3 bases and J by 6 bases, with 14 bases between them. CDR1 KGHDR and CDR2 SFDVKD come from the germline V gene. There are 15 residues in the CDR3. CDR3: CATSDPGLASNEQFF. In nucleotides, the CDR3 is TGTGCCACCAGTGATCCCGGGCTAGCCTCCAATGAGCAGTTCTTC.

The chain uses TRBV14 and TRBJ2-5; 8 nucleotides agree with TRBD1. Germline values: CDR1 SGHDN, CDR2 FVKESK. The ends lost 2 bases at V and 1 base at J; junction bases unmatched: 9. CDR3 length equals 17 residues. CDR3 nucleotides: TGTGCCAGCAGCCAACCGTCCCGGGACAGGATCCAAGAGACCCAGTACTTC. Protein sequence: CASSQPSRDRIQETQYF.

For the CDR3, the DNA is TGTGCCAGCAGCTCCCGGGGGAACACTGAAGCTTTCTTT. This encodes CASSSRGNTEAFF. This rearrangement joins TRBV7-2 to TRBJ1-1; D not resolved. CDR3 length equals 13 residues. V was trimmed by 4 bases and J by 1 base, leaving 7 bases between them. Germline V gene lookup returns CDR1 SGHTA and CDR2 FQGNSA.

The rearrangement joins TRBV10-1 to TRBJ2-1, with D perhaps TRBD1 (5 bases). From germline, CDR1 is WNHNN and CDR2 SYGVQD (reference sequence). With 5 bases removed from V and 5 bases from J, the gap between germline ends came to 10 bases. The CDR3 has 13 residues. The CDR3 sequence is CASSKQANNEQFF. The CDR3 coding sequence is TGCGCCAGCAGTAAACAGGCTAACAATGAGCAGTTCTTC.

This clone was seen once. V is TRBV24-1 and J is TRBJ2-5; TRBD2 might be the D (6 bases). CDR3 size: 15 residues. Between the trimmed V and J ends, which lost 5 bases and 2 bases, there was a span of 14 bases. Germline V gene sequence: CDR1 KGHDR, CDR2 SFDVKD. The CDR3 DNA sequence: TGTGCCACCAGTGTCTTCCGGGACTTACAAGAGACCCAGTACTTC. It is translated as CATSVFRDLQETQYF.

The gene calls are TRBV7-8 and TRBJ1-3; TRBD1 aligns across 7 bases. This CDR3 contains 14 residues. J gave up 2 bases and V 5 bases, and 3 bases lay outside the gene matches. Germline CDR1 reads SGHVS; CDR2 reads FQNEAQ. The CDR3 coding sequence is TGTGCCAGCAGCCCTCAGGGGGCTGGAAACACCATATATTTT. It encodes CASSPQGAGNTIYF.

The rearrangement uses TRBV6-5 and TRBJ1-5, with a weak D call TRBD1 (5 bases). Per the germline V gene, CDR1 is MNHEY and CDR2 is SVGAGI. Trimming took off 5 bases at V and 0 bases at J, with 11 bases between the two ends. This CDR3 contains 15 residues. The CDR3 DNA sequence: TGTGCCAGCAGTCTTCACGGGACTAGCAATCAGCCCCAGCATTTT. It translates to CASSLHGTSNQPQHF.

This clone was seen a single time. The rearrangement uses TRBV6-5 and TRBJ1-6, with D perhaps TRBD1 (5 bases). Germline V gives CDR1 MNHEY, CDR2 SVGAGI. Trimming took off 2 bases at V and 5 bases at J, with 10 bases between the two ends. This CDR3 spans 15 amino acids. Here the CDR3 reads CASSYGGGNNSPLHF. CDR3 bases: TGTGCCAGCAGTTACGGGGGAGGTAATAATTCACCCCTCCACTTT.

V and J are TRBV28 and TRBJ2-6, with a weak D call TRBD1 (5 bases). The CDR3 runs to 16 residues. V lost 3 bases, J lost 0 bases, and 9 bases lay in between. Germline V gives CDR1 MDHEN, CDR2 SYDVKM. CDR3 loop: CASSFNGASGANVLTF. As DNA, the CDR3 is TGTGCCAGCAGTTTTAATGGGGCCTCTGGGGCCAACGTCCTGACTTTC.